Presented here are 30 T cell receptor beta chains from one specimen sequenced in a study of blood T cell repertoires in COVID-19. Method: immunoSEQ multiplex PCR; TCRdb's copy keeps in-frame clones and lacks some. The repertoire includes around 250,000 clones, 84% of them detected once, and 8.6% sits in the top ten. The sample taken for sequencing was peripheral blood. These receptors all come from a human donor in a cohort sampled during active COVID-19.

V usage is TRBV29-1 and J usage is TRBJ1-4; D possibly corresponds to TRBD1 (5 bases). V was trimmed by 0 bases and J by 4 bases, leaving 12 bases between them. The CDR3 totals 15 residues. The V gene's germline CDR1 is SQVTM and CDR2 ANQGSEA. In DNA form, the CDR3 reads TGCAGCGTTGAAGATCGGGCAGGGTTTAATGAAAAACTGTTTTTT. Its translation: CSVEDRAGFNEKLFF.

V and J are TRBV2 and TRBJ2-7; D might be TRBD1 (5 bases). The germline V gene has CDR1 SNHLY and CDR2 FYNNEI. Trimming took off 6 bases at V and 6 bases at J, with 12 bases between the two ends. This CDR3 is 12 amino acids long. CDR3 region: CASRLGVGEQYF. DNA of the CDR3: TGTGCCAGCAGGCTAGGGGTAGGCGAGCAGTACTTC. The full variable domain, completed using reference TRBV2 and TRBJ2-7, is EPEVTQTPSHQVTQMGQEVILRCVPISNHLYFYWYRQILGQKVEFLVSFYNNEISEKSEIFDDQFSVERPDGSNFTLKIRSTKLEDSAMYFCASRLGVGEQYFGPGTRLTVT.

The chain links TRBV3-1 (or the pseudogene TRBV3-2) to TRBJ1-1; D is ambiguous. The CDR3 is made up of 13 amino acids. The V end lost 1 base, the J end lost 8 bases, and 11 bases lay between the germline ends. CDR1 is LGHDT, CDR2 YNNKEL, per germline (reference sequence). The CDR3 sequence: CASSQGSLPEAFF. The CDR3 nucleotides read TGTGCCAGCAGCCAAGGGTCCCTACCGGAAGCTTTCTTT.

About this clone: At one boundary the junction diverges from the germline segment, which might be a read error. The chain has TRBV6-4 and TRBJ2-2; possibly TRBD2 for D (5 bases). Germline V CDR1 and CDR2: MRHNA, SNTAGT. This CDR3 is 10 amino acids long. In nucleotides, the CDR3 is TGTGCCAGCCACCCCGGGAAGCTGTTTTTT. Its translation is CASHPGKLFF.

The V call is TRBV5-6, the J call TRBJ2-3; TRBD2 matches 10 bases. Germline assignment: CDR1 SGHDT and CDR2 YYEEEE. V dropped 0 bases and J dropped 6; count of bases not matched to a gene: 4. CDR3 length: 15 amino acids. CDR3 loop: CASSLGLAGVDTQYF. The CDR3 DNA reads as TGTGCCAGCAGCTTGGGGCTAGCGGGGGTTGATACGCAGTATTTT.

The chain combines TRBV19 with TRBJ1-2; D not resolved. With 0 bases removed from V and 8 bases from J, the gap between germline ends came to 16 bases. The germline CDR1 and CDR2 sequences are LNHDA and SQIVND (reference sequence). The CDR3 sequence is 15 residues long. CDR3 nucleotide sequence: TGTGCCAGTAGTATAGATAGGTCGTCGGCGCGGGGCTACACCTTC. Protein: CASSIDRSSARGYTF.

This CDR3 is CASTPGGTEAFF. CDR3 sequence (DNA): TGTGCCAGCACGCCGGGGGGCACTGAAGCTTTCTTT. The chain couples TRBV6-5 to TRBJ1-1; a possible D gene is TRBD1 (5 bases). Trimming removed 7 bases at V and 4 bases at J, with 10 bases between. CDR1 and CDR2 (germline): MNHEY, SVGAGI. The CDR3 is 12 residues long.

This clone has a handful of counts. V and J are TRBV7-2 and TRBJ1-1; TRBD1 might be the D (6 bases). Trimming took 0 bases from V and 3 from J, leaving 17 bases between them. The germline V gene encodes CDR1 SGHTA and CDR2 FQGNSA. The length of the CDR3 is 17 residues. CDR3 protein: CASSLAVSAGADTEAFF. CDR3 sequence (DNA): TGTGCCAGCAGCTTAGCAGTCTCAGCAGGGGCTGACACTGAAGCTTTCTTT.

This clone was counted only a few times. This chain connects TRBV5-1 to TRBJ1-2; D gene unclear. Trimming took 0 bases from V and 5 from J, leaving 11 bases between them. The CDR3 has 14 residues. Germline V gene data show CDR1 as SGHRS and CDR2 as YFSETQ. The CDR3 nucleotides are TGCGCCAGCAGCTTGGCACCGACCGGGTATGGCTACACCTTC. Translating it yields CASSLAPTGYGYTF.

The V call is TRBV18, the J call TRBJ2-3, with a tentative D call TRBD2 (5 bases). CDR3 length: 15 residues. The germline CDR1 and CDR2 sequences are KGHSH and LQKENI. The germline V and J ends were trimmed by 5 bases and 2 bases, with 14 bases remaining between them. In DNA form, the CDR3 reads TGTGCCAGCTCATCCGGTTTCGGACTCACAGATACGCAGTATTTT. It encodes CASSSGFGLTDTQYF.

The rearrangement joins TRBV9 to TRBJ2-3; 7 bases are a match to TRBD1. The CDR3 is 16 residues long. The germline gives CDR1 SGDLS, CDR2 YYNGEE. The J segment lost 2 bases and the V segment lost 3 bases, leaving 9 bases of the junction unmatched. In nucleotides, the CDR3 is TGTGCCAGCAGCGGAAATACAGGGGTAGTCACAGATACGCAGTATTTT. Translation gives CASSGNTGVVTDTQYF. Complete variable domain (other parts from reference TRBV9 and TRBJ2-3): DSGVTQTPKHLITATGQRVTLRCSPRSGDLSVYWYQQSLDQGLQFLIQYYNGEERAKGNILERFSAQQFPDLHSELNLSSLELGDSALYFCASSGNTGVVTDTQYFGPGTRLTVL.

The rearrangement uses TRBV28 and TRBJ1-1, with a possible D match to TRBD1 (5 bases). V shed 5 bases and J shed 4 bases, with 17 bases lying between them. CDR1 and CDR2 (germline): MDHEN, SYDVKM. CDR3 length: 15 residues. DNA of the CDR3: TGTGCCAGCAGTAGGAGACAGCAGGTGGCCACTGAAGCTTTCTTT. It specifies CASSRRQQVATEAFF. Complete variable domain (other parts from reference TRBV28 and TRBJ1-1): DVKVTQSSRYLVKRTGEKVFLECVQDMDHENMFWYRQDPGLGLRLIYFSYDVKMKEKGDIPEGYSVSREKKERFSLILESASTNQTSMYLCASSRRQQVATEAFFGQGTRLTVV.

This clone was picked up one time. The genes are TRBV7-8 and TRBJ1-5; D is ambiguous. CDR3 length: 15 amino acids. CDR1 and CDR2 (germline): SGHVS, FQNEAQ. V dropped 5 bases and J dropped 2 bases, with 13 bases sitting between them. CDR3 loop: CASSIGTVGNQPQHF. The CDR3, as DNA: TGTGCCAGCAGCATCGGTACGGTCGGCAATCAGCCCCAGCATTTT.

The chain has TRBV3-1 (or the pseudogene TRBV3-2) and TRBJ2-7, with D possibly matching TRBD2 (5 bases). CDR1 is LGHDT, CDR2 YNNKEL, per germline (reference sequence). V lost 1 base and J 3 bases, leaving 16 bases between the germline ends. There are 16 residues in the CDR3. The CDR3 loop reads CASSQGNSGPHYEQYF. Here the CDR3 DNA reads TGTGCCAGCAGCCAAGGAAACAGCGGACCCCACTACGAGCAGTACTTC.

DNA for the CDR3: TGTGCCAGCAGTTACACACCGACCTACGAGCAGTACTTC. Encoded protein: CASSYTPTYEQYF. The rearrangement links TRBV6-2 or TRBV6-3 to TRBJ2-7; D gene ambiguous. Germline V gives CDR1 MNHEY, CDR2 SVGEGT. The CDR3 covers 13 residues. V lost 2 bases to trimming and J lost 2 bases, with 7 bases between them.

This clone was detected once. This rearrangement joins TRBV5-3 to TRBJ2-7, with 12 bases aligning to TRBD2. TRBV5-3 is noted as an ORF with a role that remains uncertain. The CDR3 covers 17 residues. Trimming at V came to 4 bases and at J to 0 bases, leaving 8 bases not matched to a gene. CDR3 sequence (DNA): TGTGCCAGAAGCAAGCCGGGACTAGCGGGCCTCTCCTACGAGCAGTACTTC. This encodes CARSKPGLAGLSYEQYF.

V usage is TRBV6-1 and J usage is TRBJ1-5; 7 positions match TRBD1. The V gene end was trimmed by 0 bases and the J gene end by 12 bases; junction bases not matched to a gene: 11. Germline V gene lookup returns CDR1 MNHNS and CDR2 SASEGT. The CDR3 is 15 amino acids. CDR3: CASSEAFRGTGLQHF. The CDR3 nucleotides read TGTGCCAGCAGTGAAGCGTTCAGGGGGACTGGGCTCCAGCATTTT.

The chain links TRBV7-2 to TRBJ1-1, with D possibly matching TRBD1 (5 bases). There are 14 residues in the CDR3. The V and J ends lost 1 base and 5 bases respectively, with 11 bases between them. The germline V gene has CDR1 SGHTA and CDR2 FQGNSA. Written as DNA, the CDR3 is TGTGCCAGCAGCTTAGAGACTCGGGGGACTGAAGCTTTCTTT. Amino acid sequence: CASSLETRGTEAFF. The whole variable domain, remainder taken from reference TRBV7-2 and TRBJ1-1, is GAGVSQSPSNKVTEKGKDVELRCDPISGHTALYWYRQSLGQGLEFLIYFQGNSAPDKSGLPSDRFSAERTGGSVSTLTIQRTQQEDSAVYLCASSLETRGTEAFFGQGTRLTVV.

This clone was seen only a few times. The chain combines TRBV5-1 with TRBJ1-1; 12 bases are shared with TRBD1. With 10 bases clipped from V and 5 bases from J, the junction kept 15 bases outside the gene matches. The V gene's germline CDR1 is SGHRS and CDR2 YFSETQ. The CDR3 runs 16 residues. CDR3 coding DNA: TGCGCCTCCGCCCGGGGACAGGGGGCGCCCGGGACTGAAGCTTTCTTT. It is translated as CASARGQGAPGTEAFF.

The rearrangement links TRBV18 to TRBJ2-5, with D possibly being TRBD2 (6 bases). The CDR3 runs to 13 residues. From germline, CDR1 is KGHSH and CDR2 LQKENI. The V and J ends lost 6 bases and 5 bases respectively, with 13 bases between them. This CDR3 reads CASSVRREETQYF. The DNA of the CDR3 is TGTGCCAGCTCCGTGAGGAGGGAGGAGACCCAGTACTTC.

J is TRBJ1-6 and V is TRBV6-5; D is unclear. Germline V CDR1 and CDR2: MNHEY, SVGAGI. Trimming left V 7 bases short and J 2 bases short, with 9 bases between. The CDR3 is 14 residues long. CDR3 in DNA: TGTGCCAGCATCGGAGGCACCTATAATTCACCCCTCCACTTT. It encodes CASIGGTYNSPLHF.

This clone was recorded only once. The chain links TRBV19 to TRBJ1-4, with a possible D match to TRBD1 (5 bases). The V gene lost 2 bases and the J gene lost 0 bases, with 10 bases spanning the gap. The CDR3 covers 16 residues. Germline-derived CDR1 and CDR2 are LNHDA and SQIVND (reference sequence). Here the CDR3 DNA reads TGTGCCAGTAGTATAATGGGAGGGGCAACTAATGAAAAACTGTTTTTT. It specifies CASSIMGGATNEKLFF.

The gene calls are TRBV4-2 and TRBJ1-6; 9 nucleotides line up with TRBD1. Germline assignment: CDR1 LGHNA and CDR2 YNFKEQ. There are 18 residues in the CDR3. V dropped 4 bases and J dropped 9; count of bases not matched to a gene: 16. The CDR3 DNA is TGTGCCAGCAGCCTATCACCCGACAGGGGGTATAACTTTTCACCCCTCCACTTT. It specifies CASSLSPDRGYNFSPLHF.

This rearrangement joins TRBV6-5 to TRBJ1-2; 11 nucleotides agree with TRBD1. This CDR3 comprises 14 residues. V was clipped by 4 bases and J by 6 bases; unmatched bases: 4. In germline, CDR1 is MNHEY, CDR2 SVGAGI. The CDR3 bases are TGTGCCAGCAGTTTCCCGGGACAGGGGGATGGCTACACCTTC. Its protein is CASSFPGQGDGYTF.

This clone was picked up a small number of times. CDR3 sequence: CASSLDSSNGYTF. CDR3 in DNA: TGTGCCAGTTCACTGGACAGTTCGAACGGCTACACCTTC. J is TRBJ1-2 and V is TRBV2; maybe TRBD1 (6 bases). Looked up from germline, CDR1 is SNHLY and CDR2 is FYNNEI. The length of the CDR3 is 13 residues. V dropped 9 bases and J dropped 8 bases, with 19 bases sitting between them. The entire variable domain, with the rest obtained from reference TRBV2 and TRBJ1-2, is as follows: EPEVTQTPSHQVTQMGQEVILRCVPISNHLYFYWYRQILGQKVEFLVSFYNNEISEKSEIFDDQFSVERPDGSNFTLKIRSTKLEDSAMYFCASSLDSSNGYTFGSGTRLTVV.

The chain couples TRBV5-1 to TRBJ2-3; possible D gene TRBD2, 5 bases. Germline V gene sequence: CDR1 SGHRS, CDR2 YFSETQ. The CDR3 extends over 15 amino acids. V shed 0 bases and J shed 0 bases, with 8 bases lying between them. The CDR3 sequence is CASSLDGMSTDTQYF. The CDR3 DNA reads as TGCGCCAGCAGCTTGGACGGGATGAGCACAGATACGCAGTATTTT.

This chain uses TRBV10-1 with TRBJ2-3; D is uncertain. Germline V gene lookup returns CDR1 WNHNN and CDR2 SYGVQD (reference sequence). The germline V and J ends were trimmed by 0 bases and 0 bases, with 4 bases remaining between them. The CDR3 contains 14 residues. CDR3 region: CASSESVSTDTQYF. The CDR3 nucleotides are TGCGCCAGCAGTGAGTCCGTGAGCACAGATACGCAGTATTTT.

The chain is built from TRBV19 and TRBJ1-6; TRBD1 matches at 9 bases. The CDR3 extends over 15 amino acids. Germline values: CDR1 LNHDA, CDR2 SQIVND (reference sequence). The V segment lost 5 bases and the J segment 7 bases; nucleotides outside the gene matches: 6. DNA of the CDR3: TGTGCCAGTAGTCCTCGACAGGGGGTAAATTCACCCCTCCACTTT. Protein product: CASSPRQGVNSPLHF. Full variable domain (rest looked up from reference TRBV19 and TRBJ1-6): DGGITQSPKYLFRKEGQNVTLSCEQNLNHDAMYWYRQDPGQGLRLIYYSQIVNDFQKGDIAEGYSVSREKKESFPLTVTSAQKNPTAFYLCASSPRQGVNSPLHFGNGTRLTVT.

The V call is TRBV18, the J call TRBJ2-5, with D possibly being TRBD2 (5 bases). The CDR3 loop spans 15 amino acids. V was pared by 3 bases and J by 2 bases, with 13 bases between. Germline lookup yields CDR1 KGHSH and CDR2 LQKENI. CDR3 protein: CASSPVSGFQETQYF. CDR3 DNA: TGTGCCAGCTCACCGGTGTCGGGGTTTCAAGAGACCCAGTACTTC.

This chain connects TRBV5-5 to TRBJ2-2; TRBD1 matches 9 bases. In germline, CDR1 is SGHKS, CDR2 YYEKEE (reference sequence). J gave up 3 bases and V 4 bases, and 7 bases lay outside the gene matches. This CDR3 has 16 residues. The CDR3, as DNA: TGTGCCAGCAGCCATGGACAGGGGTCATACACCGGGGAGCTGTTTTTT. Amino acids: CASSHGQGSYTGELFF.